This paragraph covers one T cell receptor (beta chain) sequence. Its antigen remains unknown. The record originates from a study of cytomegalovirus exposure and HLA in healthy donors. Points from the study as a whole: Further analysis, carried out later, found HLA-associated TCR beta chains more clonally expanded than equally common other chains. Information on immune exposure was restricted to one variable (CMV serostatus). As confirmed in vitro, three CMV-associated chains were specific for CMV antigens.

A multiplex PCR was run with 60 Vbeta primers and 13 Jbeta primers. Original data processing: Counted up in a later analysis, unique TCR beta chains came to some 80 million, with around 12 million shared. Clones were sequenced by immunoSEQ multiplex PCR, and TCRdb holds only the in-frame ones, with some missing. From that table come the V and J calls and clone size; the DNA was used to work out D and trimming. The data hold approximately 86,000 clones, with more than 65% observed a single time. The length of the CDR3 is 17 residues. Germline V lookup: CDR1 SGHDT, CDR2 YYEEEE. The V segment lost 4 bases and the J segment 1 base; nucleotides outside the gene matches: 10.

This chain connects TRBV5-6 to TRBJ2-1; 8 positions match TRBD1. What was sequenced was PBMCs. The receptor was isolated from a man aged 55 to 69 in good health and CMV-seronegative. The CDR3 here is CASSLRTGPGSYNEQFF. CDR3 DNA: TGTGCCAGCAGCCTAAGGACAGGGCCGGGGTCCTACAATGAGCAGTTCTTC.